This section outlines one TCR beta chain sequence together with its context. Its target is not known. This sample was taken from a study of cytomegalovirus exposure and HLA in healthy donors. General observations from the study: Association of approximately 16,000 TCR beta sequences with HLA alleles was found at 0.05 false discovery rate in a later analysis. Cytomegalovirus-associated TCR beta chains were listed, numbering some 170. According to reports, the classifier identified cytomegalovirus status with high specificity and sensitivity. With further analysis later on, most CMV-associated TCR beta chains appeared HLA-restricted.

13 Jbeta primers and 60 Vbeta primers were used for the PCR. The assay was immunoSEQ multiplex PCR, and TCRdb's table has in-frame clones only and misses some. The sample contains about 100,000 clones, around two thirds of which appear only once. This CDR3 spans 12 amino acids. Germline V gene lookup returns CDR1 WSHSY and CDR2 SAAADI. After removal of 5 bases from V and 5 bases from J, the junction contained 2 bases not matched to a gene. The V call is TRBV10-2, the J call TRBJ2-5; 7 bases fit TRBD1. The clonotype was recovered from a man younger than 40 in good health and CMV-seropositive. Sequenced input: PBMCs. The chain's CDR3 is CASSLQGETQYF. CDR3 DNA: TGCGCCAGCAGTTTACAGGGGGAGACCCAGTACTTC.